Listed here is a single T cell receptor (beta chain). This entry is derived from a study of blood T cell repertoires in COVID-19. Study-wide context: Acute and convalescent COVID-19 specimens originated in the United States, Italy and Spain.

With 5 bases clipped from V and 3 bases from J, the junction kept 10 bases outside the gene matches. The CDR3 runs to 17 residues. The germline gives CDR1 SGHNT, CDR2 YENEEA. The authors' processing: It was from reference gene primer amplification that nucleated cell counts were estimated. TCRdb's table, derived via immunoSEQ multiplex PCR, lists solely in-frame clones and lacks some. That table gives V, J and clone size, and the DNA gave D and trimming. The sample has approximately 36,000 clones, approximately 90% seen once. The TCR was taken from a human donor in a cohort sampled during active COVID-19. Material: peripheral blood. This chain links TRBV11-3 with TRBJ1-5; 10 bases fit TRBD1. CDR3 residues: CASSPPDRGPSNQPQHF. CDR3 coding DNA: TGTGCCAGCAGCCCCCCCGACAGGGGGCCCTCCAATCAGCCCCAGCATTTT.